The TCR beta chain under discussion was sequenced for a study of blood T cell repertoires in COVID-19. Whole-study context: PBMCs, B-cell-depleted T cells, or T cells were the source of the cDNA or gDNA that made up the material.

Original methodology: Amplified reference gene primers provided the basis for estimating nucleated cell counts. Assay used: immunoSEQ multiplex PCR; TCRdb lists only in-frame clones, some missing. The V and J calls and clone size were taken over from that table, and D and trimming were inferred from the DNA. The data contain around 33,000 clones, roughly 73% of them seen just once; the ten biggest clones take up roughly 14%. In germline, CDR1 is MDHEN, CDR2 SYDVKM. CDR3 size: 16 residues. With 4 bases removed from V and 4 bases from J, the gap between germline ends came to 17 bases. The gene calls are TRBV28 and TRBJ1-3; D gene uncertain. Material for sequencing was peripheral blood. This clonotype was sampled from a man at least 80 years old with active or convalescent COVID-19. The CDR3, as DNA: TGTGCCAGCAGTTCCCCCGGGAGGACGGCGGGAAACACCATATATTTT. It codes for CASSSPGRTAGNTIYF.